Listed below are T cell receptor beta chains from one sample, sequenced in a study of blood T cell repertoires in COVID-19. The table came from immunoSEQ multiplex PCR; TCRdb's copy has only in-frame clones and leaves some out. The sample consists of 250,000 to 350,000 clones, more than 90% of them appearing once. Sequenced material: PBMCs or T cells enriched from blood (not recorded which). All receptors come from a man in his fifties or sixties who had recovered from COVID-19. CDR3s include the opening cysteine and the closing phenylalanine or tryptophan. Each record gives: V gene, J gene, D gene, clone size, CDR3 DNA, CDR3 protein. A D gene is named only where the DNA matches it firmly. Clone size is stated in some rows and not others, as once, few, many or a class when expanded.

v_gene: TRBV5-1; j_gene: TRBJ2-7; d_gene: TRBD1; abundance: NA; CDR3nt: TGCGCCAGCAGCTTAGACAGGGAAACCTACGAGCAGTACTTC; CDR3aa: CASSLDRETYEQYF
v_gene: TRBV6-6; j_gene: TRBJ1-2; d_gene: TRBD1; abundance: NA; CDR3nt: TGTGCCAGCAGTCCCGGGACAGGCTCCTCCTGGGGCTATGGCTACACCTTC; CDR3aa: CASSPGTGSSWGYGYTF
v_gene: TRBV30; j_gene: TRBJ1-4; d_gene: NA; abundance: NA; CDR3nt: TGTGCCTGGAGTCGTATGGCAGGGACTAATGAAAAACTGTTTTTT; CDR3aa: CAWSRMAGTNEKLFF
v_gene: TRBV7-9; j_gene: TRBJ1-2; d_gene: NA; abundance: NA; CDR3nt: TGTGCCAGCAGCCCAAACAGTAACTATGGCTACACCTTC; CDR3aa: CASSPNSNYGYTF
v_gene: TRBV19; j_gene: TRBJ2-7; d_gene: NA; abundance: NA; CDR3nt: TGTGCCAGTAGCGGGAACTACGAGCAGTACTTC; CDR3aa: CASSGNYEQYF
v_gene: TRBV3-1/TRBV3-2; j_gene: TRBJ2-1; d_gene: TRBD2; abundance: once; CDR3nt: TGTGCCAGCAGCCAGATCCCAGCGGGAGGGTACAATGAGCAGTTCTTC; CDR3aa: CASSQIPAGGYNEQFF
v_gene: TRBV4-1; j_gene: TRBJ2-7; d_gene: NA; abundance: NA; CDR3nt: TGCGCCAGCAGCCAAGTCTGGTCTGCTACCGGGTCCTACGAGCAGTACTTC; CDR3aa: CASSQVWSATGSYEQYF
v_gene: TRBV3-1/TRBV3-2; j_gene: TRBJ1-1; d_gene: NA; abundance: NA; CDR3nt: TGTGCCAGCAGCCAGGCGGACAAGAACACTGAAGCTTTCTTT; CDR3aa: CASSQADKNTEAFF
v_gene: TRBV6-5; j_gene: TRBJ1-5; d_gene: NA; abundance: NA; CDR3nt: TGTGCCAGCAGTTACGCTGGGGGGAGCAATCAGCCCCAGCATTTT; CDR3aa: CASSYAGGSNQPQHF
v_gene: TRBV7-9; j_gene: TRBJ1-6; d_gene: NA; abundance: NA; CDR3nt: TGTGCCAGCAGCTTACCGGGTGGCAATTCACCCCTCCACTTT; CDR3aa: CASSLPGGNSPLHF
v_gene: TRBV7-8; j_gene: TRBJ1-3; d_gene: TRBD1; abundance: NA; CDR3nt: TGTGCCAGCAGCTTAGTGGGACAGGGGGTCTCGTGGAACACCATATATTTT; CDR3aa: CASSLVGQGVSWNTIYF
v_gene: TRBV14; j_gene: TRBJ1-4; d_gene: TRBD1; abundance: NA; CDR3nt: TGTGCCAGCAGCCTTACAGGGGATTGGAGTGAAAAACTGTTTTTT; CDR3aa: CASSLTGDWSEKLFF
v_gene: TRBV7-2; j_gene: TRBJ2-2; d_gene: NA; abundance: NA; CDR3nt: TGTGCCAGCAGCTTATTTCCCAGGGGGAACACCGGGGAGCTGTTTTTT; CDR3aa: CASSLFPRGNTGELFF
v_gene: TRBV3-1/TRBV3-2; j_gene: TRBJ2-7; d_gene: NA; abundance: NA; CDR3nt: TGTGCCAGCAGCCACCGGTCATTTGAAACCTACGAGCAGTACTTC; CDR3aa: CASSHRSFETYEQYF
v_gene: TRBV19; j_gene: TRBJ1-4; d_gene: TRBD1; abundance: NA; CDR3nt: TGTGCCAGTAGTATGGGCAGGGGGAATAGGAATGAAAAACTGTTTTTT; CDR3aa: CASSMGRGNRNEKLFF
v_gene: TRBV30; j_gene: TRBJ2-1; d_gene: NA; abundance: NA; CDR3nt: TGTGCCTGGAGTGTTAGTCACAATGAGCAGTTCTTC; CDR3aa: CAWSVSHNEQFF
v_gene: TRBV7-3; j_gene: TRBJ1-6; d_gene: NA; abundance: NA; CDR3nt: TGTGCCAGCAGCTTAGGGCGACAATTAAATTCACCCCTCCACTTT; CDR3aa: CASSLGRQLNSPLHF
v_gene: TRBV7-9; j_gene: TRBJ1-3; d_gene: TRBD1; abundance: NA; CDR3nt: TGTGCCAGCAGCCATTTATACAGGGGTCCTGAGGACTCTGGAAACACCATATATTTT; CDR3aa: CASSHLYRGPEDSGNTIYF
v_gene: TRBV19; j_gene: TRBJ1-6; d_gene: NA; abundance: NA; CDR3nt: TGTGCCAGTAGTATCCACGGGAGCTCCTATAATTCACCCCTCCACTTT; CDR3aa: CASSIHGSSYNSPLHF
v_gene: TRBV6-5; j_gene: TRBJ1-5; d_gene: NA; abundance: NA; CDR3nt: TGTGCCAGCAGTCACTTCGACAGTGACAATCAGCCCCAGCATTTT; CDR3aa: CASSHFDSDNQPQHF
v_gene: TRBV7-9; j_gene: TRBJ2-7; d_gene: NA; abundance: few; CDR3nt: TGTGCCAGCAGAGGGGGGGCAACCTACGAGCAGTACTTC; CDR3aa: CASRGGATYEQYF
v_gene: TRBV7-6; j_gene: TRBJ2-5; d_gene: TRBD2; abundance: once; CDR3nt: TGTGCCAGCACCTCGCAATCCGGACTAGCGGACGAGACCCAGTACTTC; CDR3aa: CASTSQSGLADETQYF
v_gene: TRBV7-2; j_gene: TRBJ1-1; d_gene: NA; abundance: few; CDR3nt: TGTGCCAGCAGCTTAAAAGGCGGGGCCACTGAAGCTTTCTTT; CDR3aa: CASSLKGGATEAFF
v_gene: TRBV27; j_gene: TRBJ1-1; d_gene: NA; abundance: NA; CDR3nt: TGTGCCAGCAGTTTATCGATGCAGGGGTCCACTGAAGCTTTCTTT; CDR3aa: CASSLSMQGSTEAFF
v_gene: TRBV3-1/TRBV3-2; j_gene: TRBJ2-7; d_gene: NA; abundance: NA; CDR3nt: TGTGCCAGCAGCCAAGCTCAGGGATTCAACGAGCAGTACTTC; CDR3aa: CASSQAQGFNEQYF
v_gene: TRBV11-3; j_gene: TRBJ2-4; d_gene: NA; abundance: few; CDR3nt: TGTGCCAGCAGCCCTCATTCGGGAGTTGCCAAAAACATTCAGTACTTC; CDR3aa: CASSPHSGVAKNIQYF
v_gene: TRBV2; j_gene: TRBJ2-1; d_gene: NA; abundance: NA; CDR3nt: TGTGCCAGCAGGGAAGGGGGGCTCTCATACGGCGATGAGCAGTTCTTC; CDR3aa: CASREGGLSYGDEQFF
v_gene: TRBV27; j_gene: TRBJ1-2; d_gene: NA; abundance: NA; CDR3nt: TGTGCCAGCAGTTCGGGCAGGGGATCCTATGGCTACACCTTC; CDR3aa: CASSSGRGSYGYTF
v_gene: TRBV11-2; j_gene: TRBJ2-7; d_gene: TRBD2; abundance: once; CDR3nt: TGTGCCAGCAGCTTAAGACTAGCGGGGGGGGAGTACGAGCAGTACTTC; CDR3aa: CASSLRLAGGEYEQYF